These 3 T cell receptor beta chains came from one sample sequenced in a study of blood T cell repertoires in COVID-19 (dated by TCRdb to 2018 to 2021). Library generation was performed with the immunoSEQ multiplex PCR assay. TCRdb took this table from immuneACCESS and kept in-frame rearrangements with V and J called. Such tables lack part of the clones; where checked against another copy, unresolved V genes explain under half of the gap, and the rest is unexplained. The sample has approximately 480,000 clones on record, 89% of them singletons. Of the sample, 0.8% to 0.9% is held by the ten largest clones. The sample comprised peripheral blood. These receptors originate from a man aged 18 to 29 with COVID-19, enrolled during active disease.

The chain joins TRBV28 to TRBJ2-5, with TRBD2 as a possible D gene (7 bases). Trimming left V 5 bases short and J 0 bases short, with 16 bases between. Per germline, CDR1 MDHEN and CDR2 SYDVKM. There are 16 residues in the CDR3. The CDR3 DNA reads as TGTGCCAGCAGTCTAAGGTCGGGGGGCGACCAAGAGACCCAGTACTTC. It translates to CASSLRSGGDQETQYF.

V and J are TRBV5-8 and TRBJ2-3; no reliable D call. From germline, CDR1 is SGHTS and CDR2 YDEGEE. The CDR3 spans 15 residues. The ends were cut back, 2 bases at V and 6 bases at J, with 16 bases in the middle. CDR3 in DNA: TGTGCCAGCAGCTTTTCATCCCTATTCACGGATACGCAGTATTTT. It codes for CASSFSSLFTDTQYF.

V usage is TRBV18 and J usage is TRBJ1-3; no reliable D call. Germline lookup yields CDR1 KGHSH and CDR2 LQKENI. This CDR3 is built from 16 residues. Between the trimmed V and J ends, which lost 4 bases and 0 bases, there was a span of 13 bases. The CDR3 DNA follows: TGTGCCAGCTCACGATTACCAGAAAGCTCTGGAAACACCATATATTTT. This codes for CASSRLPESSGNTIYF. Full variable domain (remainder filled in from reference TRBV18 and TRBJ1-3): NAGVMQNPRHLVRRRGQEARLRCSPMKGHSHVYWYRQLPEEGLKFMVYLQKENIIDESGMPKERFSAEFPKEGPSILRIQQVVRGDSAAYFCASSRLPESSGNTIYFGEGSWLTVV.